This T cell receptor beta chain comes out of a study of T cell responses to AZD1222 COVID-19 vaccine. General study findings and limits: Only six AZD1222 recipients tested seropositive at baseline. No day 14 peak samples; only post-peak repertoires were characterized. Most donors were white British and more were female, and clonal diversity was possibly underestimated. Increases in Spike-specific TCR breadth and depth were seen after two AZD1222 doses.

The table came from immunoSEQ multiplex PCR; TCRdb's copy has only in-frame clones and leaves some out. This sample has 150,000 to 200,000 clones; 87% occur once, and the top ten carry about 2.5%. Germline CDR1 is SGHDT and CDR2 is YYEEEE. Trimming removed 0 bases from V and 0 bases from J, with 10 bases in between. This CDR3 is 15 amino acids long. In the case of this clone: Its antigen is unidentified.

The chain is built from TRBV5-6 and TRBJ2-7, with a weak D call TRBD2 (5 bases). The sample was peripheral blood, taken on day 0 of MenACWY control vaccination. The receptor's source is an adult in good health. CDR3 residues: CASSLGGSLSYEQYF. The CDR3 DNA sequence: TGTGCCAGCAGCTTGGGAGGGTCCCTCTCCTACGAGCAGTACTTC.